Shown below are 30 T cell receptor beta chains from a single sample sequenced in a study of shared clonotypes between healthy human individuals. TCRdb's table, derived via immunoSEQ multiplex PCR, lists solely in-frame clones and lacks some. Here the sample spans about half a million clones, roughly 80% being singletons. Sequenced sample: PBMCs. These TCRs come from a woman in her thirties or forties in good health. Some clones in this sample may be carry-over from other donors' samples.

The count of this clone is one. The chain links TRBV7-8 to TRBJ1-1; TRBD1 might be the D (6 bases). V was trimmed by 0 bases and J by 5 bases, leaving 13 bases between them. Germline CDR1 and CDR2: SGHVS and FQNEAQ. This CDR3 region has 15 residues. DNA of the CDR3: TGTGCCAGCAGCTTAGCACAGGGAGAAGGGACTGAAGCTTTCTTT. The encoded protein is CASSLAQGEGTEAFF. Combining the CDR3 with reference TRBV7-8 and TRBJ1-1 gives the whole variable domain GAGVSQSPRYKVAKRGQDVALRCDPISGHVSLFWYQQALGQGPEFLTYFQNEAQLDKSGLPSDRFFAERPEGSVSTLKIQRTQQEDSAVYLCASSLAQGEGTEAFFGQGTRLTVV.

This clone was observed once. This chain joins TRBV30 and TRBJ2-1; D may be TRBD1 or TRBD2 (5 bases each). The CDR3 consists of 13 residues. Between the trimmed V and J ends, which lost 0 bases and 10 bases, there was a span of 13 bases. Germline V gene lookup returns CDR1 GTSNPN and CDR2 SVGIG (reference sequence). The CDR3 sequence: CAWSVVARDEQFF. CDR3 sequence (DNA): TGTGCCTGGAGTGTAGTAGCTAGGGACGAGCAGTTCTTC.

This clone appeared a single time. The V call is TRBV19, the J call TRBJ2-3, with D maybe TRBD1 (6 bases). CDR3 length equals 17 residues. Trimming removed 4 bases from V and 5 bases from J, with 22 bases in between. Germline-derived CDR1 and CDR2 are LNHDA and SQIVND (reference sequence). CDR3: CASSTGSRASRGDTQYF. The CDR3, as DNA: TGTGCCAGTAGTACCGGTTCTCGGGCGTCCAGGGGAGATACGCAGTATTTT.

This sequence joins TRBV6-5 and TRBJ1-3, with D hard to call. The CDR3 runs to 13 residues. Germline V gene data show CDR1 as MNHEY and CDR2 as SVGAGI. Deletions cut 5 bases from V and 5 bases from J, with 10 bases between. For the CDR3, the DNA is TGTGCCAGCAGTCCTCCGGGCCGAAACACCATATATTTT. Its protein product is CASSPPGRNTIYF.

The rearrangement joins TRBV7-9 to TRBJ2-2; D might be TRBD1 (6 bases). The V end was cut by 2 bases, the J end by 1 base, with 11 bases between. The CDR3 covers 16 residues. CDR1 and CDR2 from the germline V gene are SEHNR and FQNEAQ (reference sequence). CDR3 in DNA: TGTGCCAGCAGCTTACTCGGCAGGGGGAACACCGGGGAGCTGTTTTTT. This encodes CASSLLGRGNTGELFF.

The chain carries TRBV7-3 and TRBJ2-3; 11 bases are a match to TRBD2. The trim removed 0 bases at V and 4 bases at J, leaving 9 bases unmatched. In germline, CDR1 is SGHTA, CDR2 FQGTGA. The CDR3 has 18 residues. As DNA, the CDR3 is TGTGCCAGCAGCTTAACGGGAATAGCGGGAGGGCCACCAGATACGCAGTATTTT. Protein: CASSLTGIAGGPPDTQYF. Full variable domain (missing parts from reference TRBV7-3 and TRBJ2-3): GAGVSQTPSNKVTEKGKYVELRCDPISGHTALYWYRQSLGQGPEFLIYFQGTGAADDSGLPNDRFFAVRPEGSVSTLKIQRTERGDSAVYLCASSLTGIAGGPPDTQYFGPGTRLTVL.

V and J are TRBV7-2 and TRBJ2-1, with TRBD2 matching over 10 bases. Trimming removed 8 bases from V and 7 bases from J; junction bases left unmatched: 17. This CDR3 has 17 amino acids. The germline V gene has CDR1 SGHTA and CDR2 FQGNSA. CDR3 in DNA: TGTGCCAGCCTTCAAGATAGCGGGAGGACCCGGGGGAATGAGCAGTTCTTC. Its protein is CASLQDSGRTRGNEQFF.

The genes are TRBV6-1 and TRBJ1-5; no definite D call. Deletions cut 0 bases from V and 7 bases from J, with 4 bases between. The germline gives CDR1 MNHNS, CDR2 SASEGT. The CDR3 has 12 residues. The CDR3 sequence: CASSEAGQPQHF. DNA for the CDR3: TGTGCCAGCAGTGAAGCGGGGCAGCCCCAGCATTTT.

J is TRBJ2-1 and V is TRBV7-8; D is unresolved. The V end lost 4 bases, the J end lost 3 bases, and 10 bases lay between the germline ends. Germline CDR1 SGHVS, CDR2 FQNEAQ. This CDR3 contains 14 residues. CDR3 in DNA: TGTGCCAGCAGCTCCTTTGCGGACTACAATGAGCAGTTCTTC. Translated: CASSSFADYNEQFF.

This rearrangement joins TRBV7-2 to TRBJ2-7, with 10 nucleotides matching TRBD2. Germline lookup yields CDR1 SGHTA and CDR2 FQGNSA. CDR3 size: 16 residues. V was clipped by 4 bases and J by 0 bases; unmatched bases: 6. CDR3 sequence: CASSWSGLADSYEQYF. CDR3 nucleotides: TGTGCCAGCAGCTGGTCCGGACTAGCGGACTCCTACGAGCAGTACTTC. The variable domain in full, completed from reference TRBV7-2 and TRBJ2-7, reads GAGVSQSPSNKVTEKGKDVELRCDPISGHTALYWYRQSLGQGLEFLIYFQGNSAPDKSGLPSDRFSAERTGGSVSTLTIQRTQQEDSAVYLCASSWSGLADSYEQYFGPGTRLTVT.

The chain is built from TRBV28 and TRBJ2-7, with 7 nucleotides matching TRBD1. V lost 5 bases to trimming and J lost 3 bases; unmatched junction nucleotides: 10. The CDR3 loop spans 15 amino acids. From germline, CDR1 is MDHEN and CDR2 SYDVKM. CDR3 loop: CASSTPGTEHYEQYF. CDR3 in DNA: TGTGCCAGCAGTACCCCCGGGACAGAGCACTACGAGCAGTACTTC.

The chain has TRBV27 and TRBJ2-7, with TRBD1 matching over 7 bases. Germline values: CDR1 MNHEY, CDR2 SMNVEV (reference sequence). CDR3 size: 14 residues. V was clipped by 2 bases and J by 6 bases; unmatched bases: 7. The CDR3 bases are TGTGCCAGCAGTTTAGATCGTACAGGGGCCGAGCAGTACTTC. Translation: CASSLDRTGAEQYF.

The CDR3 nucleotides read TGTGCCAGTTCGGCAGGGAGCACAGATACGCAGTATTTT. Encoded protein: CASSAGSTDTQYF. The chain has TRBV5-8 and TRBJ2-3, with D tentatively TRBD1 (5 bases). The ends were cut back, 8 bases at V and 0 bases at J, with 10 bases in the middle. CDR3 size: 13 residues. Germline V gives CDR1 SGHTS, CDR2 YDEGEE. Complete variable domain (other parts from reference TRBV5-8 and TRBJ2-3): EAGVTQSPTHLIKTRGQQATLRCSPISGHTSVYWYQQALGLGLQFLLWYDEGEERNRGNFPPRFSGRQFPNYSSELNVNALELEDSALYLCASSAGSTDTQYFGPGTRLTVL.

The chain uses TRBV10-3 and TRBJ2-1; TRBD2 agrees at 16 bases. The CDR3 extends over 18 amino acids. Germline V gene data show CDR1 as ENHRY and CDR2 as SYGVKD. With 0 bases clipped from V and 7 bases from J, the junction kept 6 bases outside the gene matches. The CDR3 DNA reads as TGTGCCATCAGTGAGTCCGGGACTAGCGGGAGGGCGGGAAATGAGCAGTTCTTC. It specifies CAISESGTSGRAGNEQFF.

The rearrangement links TRBV10-2 to TRBJ1-5; D might be TRBD1 (5 bases). The germline gives CDR1 WSHSY, CDR2 SAAADI. The CDR3 loop spans 11 amino acids. Trimming left V 2 bases short and J 9 bases short, with 5 bases between. In DNA, the CDR3 is TGCGCCAGCAGTGAGGGGGGGCCCCAGCATTTT. It yields the protein CASSEGGPQHF.

The V gene is TRBV7-9, the J gene TRBJ2-7, with D perhaps TRBD1 (6 bases). Trimming removed 8 bases from V and 2 bases from J, with 13 bases in between. CDR1 is SEHNR, CDR2 FQNEAQ, per germline (reference sequence). CDR3 length: 13 amino acids. In DNA, the CDR3 is TGTGCCAGCCGCGGCAGGGGAACCTACGAGCAGTACTTC. The encoded protein is CASRGRGTYEQYF.

The chain uses TRBV5-8 and TRBJ1-2; D gene uncertain. Trimming took 0 bases from V and 2 from J, leaving 11 bases between them. CDR3 length: 15 residues. Germline values: CDR1 SGHTS, CDR2 YDEGEE. CDR3 residues: CASSLGPFTNYGYTF. In DNA form, the CDR3 reads TGTGCCAGCAGCTTGGGGCCTTTCACCAACTATGGCTACACCTTC.

The CDR3 sequence: CASRGGFYPIGQYF. The CDR3 DNA follows: TGTGCCAGCCGTGGGGGTTTTTATCCGATTGGGCAGTACTTC. This rearrangement joins TRBV2 to TRBJ2-7; TRBD1 or TRBD2 may be the D gene (5 bases each). This CDR3 region has 14 residues. Trimming stripped 8 bases from V and 9 bases from J, with 23 bases between. Germline CDR1 SNHLY, CDR2 FYNNEI.

The gene calls are TRBV5-1 and TRBJ1-2; D not certain. V lost 2 bases and J lost 3, with 11 bases in between. The germline gives CDR1 SGHRS, CDR2 YFSETQ. The CDR3 loop spans 14 amino acids. CDR3 DNA sequence: TGCGCCAGCAGCTTAGGACTGGGCTACTATGGCTACACCTTC. Its protein product is CASSLGLGYYGYTF.

The chain combines TRBV11-2 with TRBJ2-3; D gene ambiguous. Germline V gives CDR1 SGHAT, CDR2 FQNNGV. The CDR3 has 15 amino acids. V lost 2 bases, J lost 1 base, and 10 bases lay in between. The CDR3 sequence is CASSLTATGTDTQYF. In nucleotides, the CDR3 is TGTGCCAGCAGCTTAACCGCCACTGGCACAGATACGCAGTATTTT.

The V and J genes are TRBV6-1 and TRBJ1-5; unclear D gene. Trimming pared 4 bases from V and 7 bases from J, leaving 14 bases between. Germline CDR1 is MNHNS and CDR2 is SASEGT. The CDR3 runs 14 residues. CDR3 in DNA: TGTGCCAGCAGTGTTGAATCGGAGGGACAGCCCCAGCATTTT. It yields the protein CASSVESEGQPQHF.

The J gene is TRBJ2-7, the V gene TRBV9, with 9 bases fitting TRBD1. Germline CDR1 and CDR2: SGDLS and YYNGEE. The CDR3 loop spans 17 amino acids. Trimming removed 3 bases from V and 3 bases from J; junction bases left unmatched: 13. The chain's CDR3 is CASSALSGTGRLYEQYF. CDR3 coding DNA: TGTGCCAGCAGCGCTCTTTCCGGGACAGGGCGCCTCTACGAGCAGTACTTC.

This clone has only a few counts. The chain uses TRBV5-1 and TRBJ2-1; D unresolved. The germline V gene encodes CDR1 SGHRS and CDR2 YFSETQ. This CDR3 contains 11 residues. Trimming pared 7 bases from V and 4 bases from J, leaving 6 bases between. In DNA form, the CDR3 reads TGCGCCAGCGCAGAATACAATGAGCAGTTCTTC. As protein: CASAEYNEQFF. Full variable domain (rest looked up from reference TRBV5-1 and TRBJ2-1): KAGVTQTPRYLIKTRGQQVTLSCSPISGHRSVSWYQQTPGQGLQFLFEYFSETQRNKGNFPGRFSGRQFSNSRSEMNVSTLELGDSALYLCASAEYNEQFFGPGTRLTVL.

In its sample, this clone was seen a few times. The V call is TRBV19, the J call TRBJ1-2, with unresolved D. Germline CDR1 LNHDA, CDR2 SQIVND (reference sequence). V lost 7 bases and J 3 bases, leaving 15 bases between the germline ends. There are 14 residues in the CDR3. DNA of the CDR3: TGTGCCAGTACGTATCGGGGTATCGACTATGGCTACACCTTC. This gives the protein CASTYRGIDYGYTF.

This chain joins TRBV2 and TRBJ2-1, with a possible D match to TRBD1 (6 bases). The CDR3 runs 14 residues. V was pared by 2 bases and J by 8 bases, with 13 bases between. Looked up from germline, CDR1 is SNHLY and CDR2 is FYNNEI. In DNA form, the CDR3 reads TGTGCCAGCAGTGAATCAACAGGGTACCATGAGCAGTTCTTC. Its translation is CASSESTGYHEQFF.

The chain has TRBV7-2 and TRBJ2-7, with 8 bases aligning to TRBD2. The length of the CDR3 is 16 residues. Germline CDR1 is SGHTA and CDR2 is FQGNSA. The ends lost 7 bases at V and 3 bases at J; junction bases unmatched: 14. This CDR3 is CASTLRGGRLGYEQYF. The DNA of the CDR3 is TGTGCCAGCACCCTTCGGGGGGGGCGATTGGGCTACGAGCAGTACTTC.

The rearrangement links TRBV15 to TRBJ2-7, with 7 bases aligning to TRBD2. The CDR3 consists of 15 residues. V lost 4 bases, J lost 0 bases, and 6 bases stayed unmatched. Germline V gene sequence: CDR1 LNHNV, CDR2 YYDKDF (reference sequence). CDR3 amino acids: CATSTEGGNSYEQYF. For the CDR3, the DNA is TGTGCCACCAGCACAGAGGGAGGGAACTCCTACGAGCAGTACTTC.

This clone is a singleton in its sample. This chain links TRBV27 with TRBJ2-2, with unresolved D. The germline CDR1 and CDR2 sequences are MNHEY and SMNVEV (reference sequence). The CDR3 length is 17 residues. The V end was cut by 3 bases, the J end by 1 base, with 15 bases between. The CDR3 is CASSFRFGVGNTGELFF. The DNA for the CDR3 is TGTGCCAGCAGTTTCAGATTCGGCGTGGGGAACACCGGGGAGCTGTTTTTT.

CDR3 loop: CASSQDNAETQYF. The CDR3 DNA sequence: TGTGCCAGCAGCCAAGACAATGCGGAGACCCAGTACTTC. V and J are TRBV14 and TRBJ2-5; D not resolved. V gave up 0 bases and J gave up 5 bases, with 7 bases separating them. Germline values: CDR1 SGHDN, CDR2 FVKESK. The CDR3 loop spans 13 amino acids.

The chain carries TRBV23-1 and TRBJ2-2; the match to TRBD1 covers 10 bases. TRBV23-1 is assigned to the ORF class and has an uncertain function. Trimming took 3 bases from V and 4 from J; bases not matched to a gene: 5. The CDR3 has 16 amino acids. CDR3: CASSQLRTGGTGELFF. The CDR3 bases are TGCGCCAGCAGTCAGCTTCGGACAGGGGGCACCGGGGAGCTGTTTTTT.